This TCR beta chain is drawn from a study of T cell responses to AZD1222 COVID-19 vaccine. Study-wide findings and caveats: CD4 TCRs associated with vaccination spanned spike, dominating at 160-218 and 743-854. Just five to seven people given AZD1222 tested seropositive at baseline. Without day 14 samples, only post-peak T cell repertoires were studied.

TCRdb keeps only in-frame clones here, not all; method: immunoSEQ multiplex PCR. The profile shows approximately 120,000 clones, less than 95% of them singletons. Concerning this clone: Its antigen remains unidentified.

There are 14 residues in the CDR3. Germline V lookup: CDR1 LGHNA, CDR2 YNFKEQ. J lost 6 bases, V lost 0 bases, and 4 bases had no gene match. The TCR originated in an adult in good health. The source was peripheral blood, collected on day 0 of MenACWY control vaccination. The rearrangement links TRBV4-2 to TRBJ1-2, with 7 nucleotides matching TRBD1. CDR3 protein: CASSQDPGQDGYTF. As DNA, the CDR3 is TGTGCCAGCAGCCAAGACCCCGGACAGGATGGCTACACCTTC.